This T cell receptor (beta chain) comes out of a study of T-cell memory formation after mild COVID-19 (dated by TCRdb to the early 2020s). Background on the whole study: TCR sequence clusters from the two donors were found to be largely donor specific. Longitudinal TCRalpha and TCRbeta repertoire sequencing tracked T-cell clones expanding and contracting after mild COVID-19 in a couple of donors. Two young, previously healthy adult volunteers made up the cohort, one male and one female. On the study overall, not on this receptor specifically: Contracting CD4+ clones appeared mostly in the CM and EM memory subsets, whereas CD8+ clones were enriched in EMRA. Clones that contracted from day 15 to 85 showed balanced CD4/CD8 phenotypes, whereas a second wave of clones that expanded from day 15 to 37 leaned towards CD4+. The second-wave clones that peaked on day 37 were not confirmed to be SARS-CoV-2 specific. The detection of some responding clones in pre-infection memory suggests that pre-existing cross-reactive memory T cells joined the SARS-CoV-2 response. The study included only two mild cases, and larger cohorts that include severe cases with pre-infection samples were judged to be necessary.

This clonotype was observed at least ten times. Its binding antigen is unknown. No quality values exist for individual bases; no much larger clone is one base distant. For sequencing, an Illumina NovaSeq 6000 was employed. TCRalpha and TCRbeta cDNA libraries were built by 5'RACE with constant-segment primers, adding sample barcodes and unique molecular identifiers. Trizol reagent was used to extract RNA from every sample. Libraries were amplified in two PCR steps, with a second sample barcode and Illumina TruSeq adapters added in the second step. Sequencing of the libraries was done on an Illumina NovaSeq, producing 2 x 150 bp paired-end reads. Per the authors' processing: The reads were demultiplexed and collapsed into UMI-guided consensus sequences using migec v1.2.7. Using mixcr v2.1.11, UMI consensuses were aligned to TRA and TRB V and J templates and then assembled into clonotypes. A clonotype was counted as expanded or contracted only when both edgeR and NoisET called the clonotype significant, with the noise models trained on biological replicates. For edgeR calls, a false discovery rate-adjusted p below 0.01 and a log2 fold-change threshold of 1 were applied. As an exploratory analysis of dynamics, max-normalized trajectories of the 1000 most abundant clonotypes were examined with PCA combined with hierarchical clustering. The CD4 or CD8 phenotype of responding clones was assigned using the separately sequenced CD4+ and CD8+ repertoires. TCRdb redid the processing of the public reads, applying fastp at Q25 and MiXCR, and retained in-frame beta chains. Each entry merges the rows of one CDR3 protein and shows their most common DNA and genes. TCRdb assigned the V and J calls; the authors' analysis was not used. The sample table holds fewer than 600,000 distinct CDR3 sequences, of which 20% to 25% were seen once. The ten largest clones add up to about 8.2% of the sample.

Ficoll-Paque density gradient centrifugation was used to isolate PBMCs. The source of this sequence is an adult woman who had mild COVID-19 (a few samples of this study predate the infection). The sample titles of this study are shuffled in the database, so cell type and time point are left out; the donor was told from shared clones. The source material was PBMCs or a T cell subset sorted from them (not recorded which).

CDR3 region: CASSVSGGLNEQFF. The DNA sequence is TGTGCCAGCAGCGTTAGCGGGGGTCTAAATGAGCAGTTCTTC. This receptor chain uses TRBV2 and TRBJ2-1; TRBD2 fits 9 bases in the junction. Including cysteine and phenylalanine, the CDR3 has 14 amino acids. Solely the CDR3 DNA is kept, with 42 bases framed from the first base. Compared with germline, V lacks 6 bases and J lacks 7 bases; bases without a gene match: 7. Based on the germline V gene, the CDR1 and CDR2 sequences are SNHLY and FYNNEI.